This record concerns one TCR beta chain sequence. The record originates from a study of control samples from healthy donors and cancer patients. The CDR3 has 13 amino acids. Germline V gene lookup returns CDR1 MRHNA and CDR2 SNTAGT. V lost 5 bases and J lost 2, with 9 bases in between. The protocol was immunoSEQ multiplex PCR, while the TCRdb copy is restricted to in-frame clones and leaves out a portion. The sample records under 150,000 clones, 93% being singletons. This sequence originates from a man aged 25-45 years in good health. The source material was blood. V and J are TRBV6-4 and TRBJ1-1; D perhaps matches TRBD1 (5 bases). The CDR3 spells CASSRGLNTEAFF. DNA of the CDR3: TGTGCCAGCAGTAGGGGTCTCAACACTGAAGCTTTCTTT.